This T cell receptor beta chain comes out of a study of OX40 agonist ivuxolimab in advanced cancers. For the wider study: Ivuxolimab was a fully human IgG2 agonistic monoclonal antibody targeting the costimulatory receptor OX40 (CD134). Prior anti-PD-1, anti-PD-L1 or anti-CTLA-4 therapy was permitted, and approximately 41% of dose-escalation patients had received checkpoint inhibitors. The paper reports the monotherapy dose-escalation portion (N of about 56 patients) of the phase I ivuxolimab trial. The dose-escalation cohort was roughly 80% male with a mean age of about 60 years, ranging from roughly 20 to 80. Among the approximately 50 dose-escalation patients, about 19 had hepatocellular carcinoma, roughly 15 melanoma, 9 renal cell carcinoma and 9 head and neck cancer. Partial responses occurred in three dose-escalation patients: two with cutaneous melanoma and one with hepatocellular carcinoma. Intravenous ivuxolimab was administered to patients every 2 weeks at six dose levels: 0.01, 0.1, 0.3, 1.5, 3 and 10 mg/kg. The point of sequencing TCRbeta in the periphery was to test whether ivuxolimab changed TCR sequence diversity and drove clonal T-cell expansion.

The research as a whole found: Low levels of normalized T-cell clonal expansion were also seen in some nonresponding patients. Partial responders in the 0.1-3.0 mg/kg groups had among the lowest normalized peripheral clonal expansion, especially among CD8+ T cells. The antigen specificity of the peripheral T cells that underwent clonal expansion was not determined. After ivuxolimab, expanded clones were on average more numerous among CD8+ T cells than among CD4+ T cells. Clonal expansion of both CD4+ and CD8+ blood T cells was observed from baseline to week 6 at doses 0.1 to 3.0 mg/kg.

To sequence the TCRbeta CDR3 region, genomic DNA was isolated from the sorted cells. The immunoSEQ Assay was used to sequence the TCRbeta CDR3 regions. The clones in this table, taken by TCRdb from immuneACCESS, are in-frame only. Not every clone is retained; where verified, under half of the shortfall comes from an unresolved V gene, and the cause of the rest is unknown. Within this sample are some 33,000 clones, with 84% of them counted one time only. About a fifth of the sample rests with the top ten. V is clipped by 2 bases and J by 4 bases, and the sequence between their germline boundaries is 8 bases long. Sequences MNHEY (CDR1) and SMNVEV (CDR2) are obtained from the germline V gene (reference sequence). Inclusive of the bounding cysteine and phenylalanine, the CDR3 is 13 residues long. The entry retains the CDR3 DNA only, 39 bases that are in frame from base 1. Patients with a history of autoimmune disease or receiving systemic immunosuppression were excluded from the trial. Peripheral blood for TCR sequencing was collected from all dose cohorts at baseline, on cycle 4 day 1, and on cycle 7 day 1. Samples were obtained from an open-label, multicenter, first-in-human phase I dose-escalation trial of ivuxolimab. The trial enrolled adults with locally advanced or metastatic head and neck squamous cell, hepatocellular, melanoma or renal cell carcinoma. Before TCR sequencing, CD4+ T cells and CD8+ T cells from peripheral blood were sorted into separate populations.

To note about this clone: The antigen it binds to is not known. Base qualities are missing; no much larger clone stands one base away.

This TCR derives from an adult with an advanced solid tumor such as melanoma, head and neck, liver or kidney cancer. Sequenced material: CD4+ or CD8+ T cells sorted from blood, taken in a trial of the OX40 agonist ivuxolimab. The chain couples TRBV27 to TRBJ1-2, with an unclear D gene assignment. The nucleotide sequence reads TGTGCCAGCAGTTTACTCCCCTTCTATGGCTACACCTTC. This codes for CASSLLPFYGYTF.